The following is a T cell receptor (beta chain) sequence with its context. Its antigen remains unidentified. The record originates from a study of siplizumab effects on memory and regulatory T cells. For every sample, about 10^5 TCR templates were assayed. The data were produced by immunoSEQ multiplex PCR, yet TCRdb's version contains in-frame clones alone and is incomplete. The sample has over 100,000 clones; approximately 93% are singletons. Trimming removed 0 bases from V and 0 bases from J; junction bases left unmatched: 0. This CDR3 region has 15 residues. Germline CDR1 and CDR2: SGHVS and FQNEAQ. Study-level findings and limits: Siplizumab gave mappable alloreactive CD4+ clones an average Treg-derived fraction of over 65%, against roughly 26% in controls. Suppressive function of proliferating Tregs from siplizumab cultures was not confirmed. Naive-or-memory phenotypes were unassignable for roughly 75-96% of proliferating CD4+ or CD8+ clones.

The rearrangement joins TRBV7-8 to TRBJ2-3; 7 nucleotides line up with TRBD2. This receptor was taken from a human donor in good health. The sequencing sample was made of Tregs sorted from blood. The CDR3 nucleotides read TGTGCCAGCAGCTTAGCGGGGGGGAGCACAGATACGCAGTATTTT. Its protein is CASSLAGGSTDTQYF.